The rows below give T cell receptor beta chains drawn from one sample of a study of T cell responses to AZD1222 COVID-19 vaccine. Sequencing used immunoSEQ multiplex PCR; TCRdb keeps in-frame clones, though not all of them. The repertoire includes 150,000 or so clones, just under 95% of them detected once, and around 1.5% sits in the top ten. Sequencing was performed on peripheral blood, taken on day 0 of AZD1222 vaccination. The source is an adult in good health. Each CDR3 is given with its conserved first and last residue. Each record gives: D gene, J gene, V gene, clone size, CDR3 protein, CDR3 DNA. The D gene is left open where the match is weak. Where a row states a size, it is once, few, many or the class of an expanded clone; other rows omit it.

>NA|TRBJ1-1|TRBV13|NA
CASSYPGHTEAFF
TGTGCCAGCAGCTACCCCGGGCACACTGAAGCTTTCTTT
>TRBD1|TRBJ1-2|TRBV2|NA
CASSRDSNYGYTF
TGTGCCAGCAGTCGGGACAGTAACTATGGCTACACCTTC
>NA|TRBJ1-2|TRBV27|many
CASSLEGGRYGYTF
TGTGCCAGCAGTTTAGAAGGAGGGAGGTATGGCTACACCTTC
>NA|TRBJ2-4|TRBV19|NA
CATQGQGQAKNIQYF
TGTGCCACCCAGGGGCAGGGGCAAGCCAAAAACATTCAGTACTTC
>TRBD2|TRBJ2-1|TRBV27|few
CASSLVSSGRAFGNEQFF
TGTGCCAGCAGTTTAGTGTCTAGCGGGAGGGCCTTTGGGAATGAGCAGTTCTTC
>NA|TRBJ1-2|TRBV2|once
CASSDRGLRGYTF
TGTGCCAGCAGTGATAGAGGCCTTCGAGGCTACACCTTC
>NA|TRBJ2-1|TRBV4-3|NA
CASSQDRGLASNEQFF
TGCGCCAGCAGCCAAGATCGGGGGCTAGCGAGCAATGAGCAGTTCTTC
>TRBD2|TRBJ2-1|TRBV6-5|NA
CASRGGLVYQFF
TGTGCCAGCAGGGGGGGACTAGTTTACCAGTTCTTC
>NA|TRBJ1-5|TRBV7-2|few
CASSPRGGSQPQHF
TGTGCCAGCAGCCCACGGGGGGGGAGTCAGCCCCAGCATTTT
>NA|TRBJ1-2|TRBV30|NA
CAWSVAIGYTF
TGTGCCTGGAGTGTAGCTATTGGCTACACCTTC
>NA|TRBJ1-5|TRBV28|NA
CASTRAGNQPQHF
TGTGCCAGCACAAGAGCCGGTAATCAGCCCCAGCATTTT
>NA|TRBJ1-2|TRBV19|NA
CASSPRTAYGYTF
TGTGCCAGTAGTCCCCGGACAGCCTATGGCTACACCTTC
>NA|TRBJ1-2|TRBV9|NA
CASSGPYGYTF
TGTGCCAGCAGCGGACCCTATGGCTACACCTTC
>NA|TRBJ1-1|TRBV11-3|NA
CASSSYESSEAFF
TGTGCCAGCAGCTCATACGAGTCATCTGAAGCTTTCTTT
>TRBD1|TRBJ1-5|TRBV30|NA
CAWSTGGVKPQHF
TGTGCCTGGTCGACAGGGGGCGTGAAGCCCCAGCATTTT
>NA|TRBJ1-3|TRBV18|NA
CASSPPNTGSSGNTIYF
TGTGCCAGCTCACCACCCAACACCGGAAGCTCTGGAAACACCATATATTTT
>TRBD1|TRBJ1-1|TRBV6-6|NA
CASSPPTGATEAFF
TGTGCCAGCAGCCCCCCGACAGGGGCCACTGAAGCTTTCTTT
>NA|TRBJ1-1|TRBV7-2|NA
CASSSTVGTEAFF
TGTGCCAGCAGCTCGACAGTGGGCACTGAAGCTTTCTTT
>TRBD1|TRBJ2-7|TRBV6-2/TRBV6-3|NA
CASSWDRGQGTGEQYF
TGTGCCAGCAGTTGGGATAGGGGACAGGGGACCGGCGAGCAGTACTTC
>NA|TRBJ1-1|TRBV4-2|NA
CASSQAVGGREYTEAFF
TGTGCCAGCAGCCAAGCGGTAGGGGGGCGCGAGTACACTGAAGCTTTCTTT
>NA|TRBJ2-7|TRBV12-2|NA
CASRLGEQGNKTYEQYF
TGTGCAAGTCGCTTAGGAGAACAGGGGAATAAAACCTACGAGCAGTACTTC
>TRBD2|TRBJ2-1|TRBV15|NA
CATSREVAGSGEQFF
TGTGCCACCAGCAGAGAAGTAGCGGGATCTGGTGAGCAGTTCTTC
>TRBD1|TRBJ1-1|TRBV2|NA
CASSSSTEGATEAFF
TGTGCCAGCAGCTCCTCGACAGAGGGGGCCACTGAAGCTTTCTTT
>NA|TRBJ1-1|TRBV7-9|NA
CASSLAIKDTEAFF
TGTGCCAGCAGCTTAGCGATAAAGGACACTGAAGCTTTCTTT
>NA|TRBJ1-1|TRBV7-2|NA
CASSLVPQAGALMNTEAFF
TGTGCCAGCAGCTTAGTACCCCAGGCAGGGGCTCTCATGAACACTGAAGCTTTCTTT
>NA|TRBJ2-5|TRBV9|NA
CASGGTQYF
TGTGCCAGCGGGGGGACCCAGTACTTC
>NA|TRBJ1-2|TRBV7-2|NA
CASSLRGPNSYGYTF
TGTGCCAGCAGCTTAAGGGGTCCGAACTCTTATGGCTACACCTTC
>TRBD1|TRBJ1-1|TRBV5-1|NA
CASSLDRENTEAFF
TGCGCCAGCAGCCTGGACAGGGAAAACACTGAAGCTTTCTTT
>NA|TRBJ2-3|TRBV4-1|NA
CASSLDQYSTDTQYF
TGCGCCAGCAGCCTTGACCAGTACAGCACAGATACGCAGTATTTT
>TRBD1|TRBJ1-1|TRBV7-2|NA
CASSSDRGTEAFF
TGTGCCAGCAGCTCGGACAGGGGGACTGAAGCTTTCTTT
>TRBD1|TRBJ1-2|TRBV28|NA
CASRRQGFTGVWEYGYTF
TGTGCCAGCAGGCGACAGGGGTTCACTGGCGTTTGGGAATATGGCTACACCTTC
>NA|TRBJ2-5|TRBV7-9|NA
CATAVGETQYF
TGTGCCACGGCGGTGGGGGAGACCCAGTACTTC
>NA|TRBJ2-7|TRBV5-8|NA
CASSLEGSWNNEQYF
TGTGCCAGCAGCTTGGAAGGGTCCTGGAATAACGAGCAGTACTTC
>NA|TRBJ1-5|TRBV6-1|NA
CASSERGADQPQHF
TGTGCCAGCAGTGAACGAGGGGCCGATCAGCCCCAGCATTTT
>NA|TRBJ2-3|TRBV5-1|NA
CASSLGGWTDTQYF
TGCGCCAGCAGCTTGGGGGGCTGGACAGATACGCAGTATTTT
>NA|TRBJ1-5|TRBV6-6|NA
CASSYNNQPQHF
TGTGCCAGCAGTTACAATAATCAGCCCCAGCATTTT
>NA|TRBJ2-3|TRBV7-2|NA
CASSLALARGTDTQYF
TGTGCCAGCAGCTTAGCGCTAGCTCGTGGCACAGATACGCAGTATTTT
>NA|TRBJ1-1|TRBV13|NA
CASSLGIGGARTEAFF
TGTGCCAGCAGCTTAGGGATTGGGGGGGCCCGCACTGAAGCTTTCTTT
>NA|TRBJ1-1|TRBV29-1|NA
CSASGPNTEAFF
TGCAGCGCCTCAGGGCCAAACACTGAAGCTTTCTTT
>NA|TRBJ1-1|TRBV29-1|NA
CSVVGGGGRKGNTEAFF
TGCAGCGTTGTTGGAGGAGGGGGGCGCAAAGGGAACACTGAAGCTTTCTTT
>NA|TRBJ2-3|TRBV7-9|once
CASSSGGGGLEGDTQYF
TGTGCCAGCAGCTCCGGCGGTGGGGGCCTTGAGGGAGATACGCAGTATTTT
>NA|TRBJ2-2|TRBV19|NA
CASSIGERNTGELFF
TGTGCCAGTAGTATCGGGGAACGGAACACCGGGGAGCTGTTTTTT
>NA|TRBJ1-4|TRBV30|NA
CAASGRREKLFF
TGTGCCGCCTCAGGACGGAGGGAAAAACTGTTTTTT
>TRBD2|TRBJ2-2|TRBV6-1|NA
CASSGRLAGGPNTGELFF
TGTGCCAGCAGTGGCCGACTAGCGGGGGGCCCGAACACCGGGGAGCTGTTTTTT
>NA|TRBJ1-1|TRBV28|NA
CASSPNTEAFF
TGTGCCAGCAGTCCAAACACTGAAGCTTTCTTT
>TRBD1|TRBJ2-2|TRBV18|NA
CASSLLPGQGATGELFF
TGTGCCAGCTCACTACTACCGGGACAGGGAGCCACCGGGGAGCTGTTTTTT
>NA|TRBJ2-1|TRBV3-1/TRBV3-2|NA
CASSQAPSRYNEQFF
TGTGCCAGCAGCCAAGCTCCCTCTAGATACAATGAGCAGTTCTTC
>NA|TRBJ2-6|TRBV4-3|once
CASSQFTPGGDSGANVLTF
TGCGCCAGCAGCCAGTTTACCCCGGGTGGGGACTCTGGGGCCAACGTCCTGACTTTC
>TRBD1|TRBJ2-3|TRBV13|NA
CASSSPGQGGPTTDTQYF
TGTGCCAGCAGCTCTCCGGGACAGGGGGGACCGACGACAGATACGCAGTATTTT
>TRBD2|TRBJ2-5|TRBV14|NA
CASSQEWRGGTQYF
TGTGCCAGCAGCCAAGAGTGGCGGGGGGGGACCCAGTACTTC